What follows are 12 T cell receptor beta chains derived from one specimen sequenced in a study of low-dose radiotherapy and immunotherapy resistance in tumors. The time point denotes: after trial treatment. Treatment described: LDRT plus nivolumab, ipilimumab, low-dose cyclophosphamide and aspirin (RACIN trial). Gene-specific TRAV and TRBV primers were used for first-strand cDNA, covering alpha and beta chains. Amplification of TCRs used a constant-region primer and V-primer adapter for 20 PCR cycles. Each CDR3 protein is one row after TCRdb ran MiXCR on the reads. The sample lists around 84,000 distinct CDR3 sequences, 15% to 20% occurring once. The material sequenced was PBMCs, taken after low-dose radiotherapy plus immunotherapy. The receptors were sampled from a male donor with prostate cancer.

V gene TRBV27 combines with J gene TRBJ2-1; no reliable D call. Germline lookup yields CDR1 MNHEY and CDR2 SMNVEV (reference sequence). The CDR3 loop spans 15 amino acids. The V end was cut by 3 bases, the J end by 4 bases, with 13 bases between. The CDR3 sequence: CASSLGSGNYNEQFF. The CDR3 nucleotides read TGTGCCAGCAGTTTGGGCTCTGGCAATTACAATGAGCAGTTCTTC.

There are many counts of this clonotype. The chain employs TRBV6-2 or TRBV6-3 and TRBJ2-2; D is ambiguous. Germline-derived CDR1 and CDR2 are MNHEY and SVGEGT. CDR3 length: 12 amino acids. Trimming removed 7 bases at V and 1 base at J, with 4 bases between. In nucleotides, the CDR3 is TGTGCCAGCACGGGGAACACCGGGGAGCTGTTTTTT. Its protein is CASTGNTGELFF.

The rearrangement joins TRBV30 to TRBJ2-7; 10 nucleotides line up with TRBD2. After removal of 2 bases from V and 1 base from J, the junction contained 14 bases not matched to a gene. The germline gives CDR1 GTSNPN, CDR2 SVGIG (reference sequence). The CDR3 contains 18 residues. The CDR3, as DNA: TGTGCCTGGAGTTCCCGGAGCGGGAGGGCCGTCCTGTCCTACGAGCAGTACTTC. It is translated as CAWSSRSGRAVLSYEQYF. Combining the CDR3 with reference TRBV30 and TRBJ2-7 gives the whole variable domain SQTIHQWPATLVQPVGSPLSLECTVEGTSNPNLYWYRQAAGRGLQLLFYSVGIGQISSEVPQNLSASRPQDRQFILSSKKLLLSDSGFYLCAWSSRSGRAVLSYEQYFGPGTRLTVT.

There are a few counts of this clonotype. The rearrangement links TRBV2 to TRBJ1-4; D remains unclear. Trimming left V 4 bases short and J 4 bases short, with 13 bases between. Germline loops: CDR1 SNHLY, CDR2 FYNNEI. The CDR3 is 15 residues long. CDR3 sequence: CASSVRPGSNEKLFF. The CDR3 bases are TGTGCCAGCAGTGTGAGACCCGGGAGTAATGAAAAACTGTTTTTT.

This clonotype showed up many times. The chain couples TRBV7-8 to TRBJ2-1; TRBD2 matches at 7 bases. Germline V gene lookup returns CDR1 SGHVS and CDR2 FQNEAQ. V was pared by 4 bases and J by 1 base, with 7 bases of the junction left unmatched. The CDR3 length is 16 residues. The CDR3 DNA is TGTGCCAGCAGCTCTACTCCAGCGGGATCCTACAATGAGCAGTTCTTC. It encodes CASSSTPAGSYNEQFF.

The chain is built from TRBV15 and TRBJ2-7, with 12 nucleotides matching TRBD2. Per the germline V gene, CDR1 is LNHNV and CDR2 is YYDKDF (reference sequence). The length of the CDR3 is 20 residues. With V trimmed by 1 base and J by 1 base, 14 bases remained unmatched. CDR3 nucleotides: TGTGCCACCAGCAGAGTAAGCGGACTAGCGGGGAGAAGAGAATCCTACGAGCAGTACTTC. Residues: CATSRVSGLAGRRESYEQYF.

This clonotype was detected many times. V usage is TRBV6-2 or TRBV6-3 and J usage is TRBJ1-2; D unclear. This CDR3 comprises 13 residues. Germline V gene lookup returns CDR1 MNHEY and CDR2 SVGEGT. Trimming left V 10 bases short and J 8 bases short, with 20 bases between. In nucleotides, the CDR3 is TGTGCCACCAAAAATTTGGGTTTGGCCGGCTACACCTTC. This codes for CATKNLGLAGYTF.

Details on this clonotype: Possible read error: a much larger clone is one base away. It is likely a read error, because the conserved phenylalanine at the end of the CDR3 is missing. This rearrangement joins TRBV28 to TRBJ2-7; no reliable D call. Per the germline V gene, CDR1 is MDHEN and CDR2 is SYDVKM. The CDR3 loop spans 10 amino acids. The CDR3 is CASGFGVQYL. CDR3 DNA: TGTGCCAGCGGTTTTGGGGTACAGTACTTA.

This clonotype showed up many times. The chain has TRBV20-1 and TRBJ2-4; D possibly corresponds to TRBD1 (7 bases). The V gene lost 0 bases and the J gene lost 0 bases, with 30 bases spanning the gap. CDR1 and CDR2 from the germline V gene are DFQATT and SNEGSKA (reference sequence). CDR3 size: 22 residues. CDR3 sequence: CSARERGQSPETHPLAKNIQYF. The CDR3 bases are TGCAGTGCTAGAGAGCGGGGACAGTCACCCGAGACCCATCCTTTAGCCAAAAACATTCAGTACTTC.

This chain connects TRBV3-1 to TRBJ2-5; the D is unclear. CDR3 length equals 11 residues. The germline CDR1 and CDR2 sequences are LGHDT and YNNKEL (reference sequence). V was shortened by 0 bases and J by 13 bases, with 9 bases between the two germline ends. The CDR3 loop reads CASSQDRARYF. For the CDR3, the DNA is TGTGCCAGCAGCCAAGATAGGGCTAGGTACTTC.

This clonotype appeared many times. The chain couples TRBV9 to TRBJ2-1, with D tentatively TRBD1 or TRBD2 (7 bases each). Germline V gene data show CDR1 as SGDLS and CDR2 as YYNGEE. The CDR3 runs to 17 residues. V was trimmed by 4 bases and J by 5 bases, leaving 22 bases between them. In nucleotides, the CDR3 is TGTGCCAGCAGCCAGACAGGGTCGGGGGAGGGTAACAATGAGCAGTTCTTC. It yields the protein CASSQTGSGEGNNEQFF.

The chain is built from TRBV20-1 and TRBJ1-2, with D hard to call. CDR3 size: 13 residues. Trimming removed 3 bases from V and 6 bases from J, with 14 bases in between. In germline, CDR1 is DFQATT, CDR2 SNEGSKA (reference sequence). This CDR3 reads CSASTRTGDGYTF. The CDR3, as DNA: TGCAGTGCTAGTACTCGGACTGGCGATGGCTACACCTTC.